This T cell receptor beta chain was identified during a study of T cell responses to AZD1222 COVID-19 vaccine. Germline-derived CDR1 and CDR2 are SNHLY and FYNNEI. This CDR3 region has 17 residues. V lost 5 bases, J lost 0 bases, and 14 bases lay in between. The study, taken as a whole, reports: Only a handful of individuals given AZD1222 were seropositive at baseline.

A note on this clone: Its antigen remains unknown.

The assay was immunoSEQ multiplex PCR, and TCRdb's table has in-frame clones only and misses some. This repertoire shows about 120,000 clones, roughly 88% found once; its top ten account for approximately 1.6%. This chain links TRBV2 with TRBJ2-6; D is undetermined. The sequences come from peripheral blood, collected on day 0 of AZD1222 vaccination. The TCR originated in an adult in good health. The CDR3 region has the DNA TGTGCCAGCAGTACCGAAGCCATCATCTCTGGGGCCAACGTCCTGACTTTC. Its translation is CASSTEAIISGANVLTF.